These 3 T cell receptor beta chains were sequenced from one sample in a study of OX40 agonist ivuxolimab in advanced cancers. Sequencing used immunoSEQ multiplex PCR; TCRdb keeps in-frame clones, though not all of them. The sample lists about 84,000 clones, more than 75% seen once, with under 3.5% in the top ten. The specimen comprised CD4+ or CD8+ T cells sorted from blood, sampled in a trial of the OX40 agonist ivuxolimab. The receptors derive from an adult with an advanced solid tumor such as melanoma, head and neck, liver or kidney cancer.

The chain links TRBV7-2 to TRBJ2-2, with D unresolved. V was trimmed by 1 base and J by 6 bases, leaving 6 bases between them. CDR1 and CDR2 from the germline V gene are SGHTA and FQGNSA. This CDR3 is 13 amino acids long. The CDR3 sequence is CASSLVIPGELFF. CDR3 bases: TGTGCCAGCAGCTTAGTTATCCCCGGGGAGCTGTTTTTT.

The rearrangement links TRBV7-6 to TRBJ2-2, with D perhaps assigned TRBD1 or TRBD2 (6 bases each). Looked up from germline, CDR1 is SGHVS and CDR2 is FNYEAQ. V lost 1 base and J lost 4, with 13 bases in between. The length of the CDR3 is 16 residues. In DNA, the CDR3 is TGTGCCAGCAGCTTAGGGGGGGCCAGAGGCACCGGGGAGCTGTTTTTT. Residues: CASSLGGARGTGELFF.

The rearrangement links TRBV5-6 to TRBJ2-1, with a possible D match to TRBD1 (6 bases). Germline CDR1 is SGHDT and CDR2 is YYEEEE. There are 15 residues in the CDR3. V lost 5 bases to trimming and J lost 2 bases, with 14 bases between them. CDR3 sequence: CASSNDRLPYNEQFF. For the CDR3, the DNA is TGTGCCAGCAGTAACGACAGGCTTCCCTACAATGAGCAGTTCTTC.